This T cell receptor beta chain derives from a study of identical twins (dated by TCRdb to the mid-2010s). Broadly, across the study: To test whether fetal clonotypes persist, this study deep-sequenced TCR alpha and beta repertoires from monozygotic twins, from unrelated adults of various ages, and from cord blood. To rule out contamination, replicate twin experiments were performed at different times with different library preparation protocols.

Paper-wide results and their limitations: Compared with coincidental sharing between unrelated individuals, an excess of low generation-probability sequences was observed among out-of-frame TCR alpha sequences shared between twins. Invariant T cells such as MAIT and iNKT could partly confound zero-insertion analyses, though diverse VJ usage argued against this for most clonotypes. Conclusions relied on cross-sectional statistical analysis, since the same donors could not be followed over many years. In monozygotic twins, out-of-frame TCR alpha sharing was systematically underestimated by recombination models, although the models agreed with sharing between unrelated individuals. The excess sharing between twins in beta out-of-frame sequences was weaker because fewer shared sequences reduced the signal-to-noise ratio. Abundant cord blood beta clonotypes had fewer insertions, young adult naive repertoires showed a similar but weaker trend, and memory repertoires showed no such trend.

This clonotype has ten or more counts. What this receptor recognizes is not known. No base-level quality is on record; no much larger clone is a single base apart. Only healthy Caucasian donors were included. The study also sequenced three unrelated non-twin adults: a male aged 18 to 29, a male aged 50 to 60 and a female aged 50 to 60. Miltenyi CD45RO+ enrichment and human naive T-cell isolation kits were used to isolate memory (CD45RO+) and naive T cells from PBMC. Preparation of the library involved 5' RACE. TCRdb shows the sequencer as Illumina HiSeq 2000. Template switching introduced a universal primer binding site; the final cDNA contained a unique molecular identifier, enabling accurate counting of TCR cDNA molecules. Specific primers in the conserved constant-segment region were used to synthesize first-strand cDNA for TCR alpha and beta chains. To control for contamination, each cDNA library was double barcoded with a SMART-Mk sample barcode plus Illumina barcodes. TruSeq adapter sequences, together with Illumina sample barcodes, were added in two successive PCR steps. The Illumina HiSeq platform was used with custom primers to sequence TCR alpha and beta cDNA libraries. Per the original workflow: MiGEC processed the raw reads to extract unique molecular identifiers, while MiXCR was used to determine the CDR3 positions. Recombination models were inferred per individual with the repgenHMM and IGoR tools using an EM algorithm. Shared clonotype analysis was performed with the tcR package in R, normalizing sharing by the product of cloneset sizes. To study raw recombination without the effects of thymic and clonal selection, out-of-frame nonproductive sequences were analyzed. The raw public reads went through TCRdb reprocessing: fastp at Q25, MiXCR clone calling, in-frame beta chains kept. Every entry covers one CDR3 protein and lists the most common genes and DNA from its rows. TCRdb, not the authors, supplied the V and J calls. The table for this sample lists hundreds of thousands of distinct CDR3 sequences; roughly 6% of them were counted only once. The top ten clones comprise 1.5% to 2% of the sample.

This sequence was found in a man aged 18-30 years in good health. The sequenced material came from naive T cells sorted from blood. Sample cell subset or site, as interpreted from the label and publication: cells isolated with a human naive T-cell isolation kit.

The DNA sequence is given as TGCGCCAGCAGCCAAACAGTGTATAGCAATCAGCCCCAGCATTTT. The resulting protein is CASSQTVYSNQPQHF. This chain is built from TRBV4-3 and TRBJ1-5; there is no confident call for the D gene. Deletion took 2 bases off V and 0 bases off J, with a span of 8 bases between the germline ends. According to the germline V gene, CDR1 reads LGHNA and CDR2 reads YSLEER. From its cysteine to its phenylalanine, the CDR3 spans 15 amino acids. Here the CDR3 DNA is all that survives: 45 bases in frame from base 1.